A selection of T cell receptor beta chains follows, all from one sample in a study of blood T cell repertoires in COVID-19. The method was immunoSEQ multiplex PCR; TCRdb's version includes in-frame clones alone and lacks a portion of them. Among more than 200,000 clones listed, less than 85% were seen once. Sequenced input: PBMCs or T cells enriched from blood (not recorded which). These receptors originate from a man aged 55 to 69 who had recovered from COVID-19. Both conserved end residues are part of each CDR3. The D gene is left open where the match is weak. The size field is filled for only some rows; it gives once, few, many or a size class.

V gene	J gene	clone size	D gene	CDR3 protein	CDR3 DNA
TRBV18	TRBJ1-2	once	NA	CASSPQTGYYGYTF	TGTGCCAGCTCACCACAGACAGGCTACTATGGCTACACCTTC
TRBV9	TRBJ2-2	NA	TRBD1	CASSVERPGQGARNTGELFF	TGTGCCAGCAGCGTAGAGAGGCCGGGACAGGGGGCTAGGAACACCGGGGAGCTGTTTTTT
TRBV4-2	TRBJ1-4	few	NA	CASSLQMTATNEKLFF	TGTGCCAGCAGCCTCCAAATGACAGCAACTAATGAAAAACTGTTTTTT
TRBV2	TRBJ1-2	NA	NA	CASRADSSVSGYTF	TGTGCCAGCAGAGCCGACAGTTCGGTTAGCGGCTACACCTTC
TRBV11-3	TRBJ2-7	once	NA	CASSFTSSYEQYF	TGTGCCAGCAGCTTTACCAGCTCCTACGAGCAGTACTTC
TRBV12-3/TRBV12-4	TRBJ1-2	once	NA	CASSFPGAYGYTF	TGTGCCAGCAGTTTTCCAGGGGCTTATGGCTACACCTTC
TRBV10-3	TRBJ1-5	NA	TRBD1	CAISDEGAWQPQHF	TGTGCCATCAGTGATGAGGGGGCATGGCAGCCCCAGCATTTT
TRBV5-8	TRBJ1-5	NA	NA	CASSLGRHPGNQPQHF	TGTGCCAGCAGCTTGGGTAGACACCCGGGGAATCAGCCCCAGCATTTT
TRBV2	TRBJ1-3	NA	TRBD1	CASSEEDRAGNTIYF	TGTGCCAGCAGTGAAGAGGACAGGGCCGGAAACACCATATATTTT
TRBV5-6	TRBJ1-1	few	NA	CASSSAPLGEEAEAFF	TGTGCCAGCAGCTCCGCCCCGTTGGGAGAGGAGGCTGAAGCTTTCTTT
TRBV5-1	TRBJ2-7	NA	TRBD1	CASSLFSGQGRPVSSYEQYF	TGCGCCAGCAGCTTATTCTCGGGACAGGGGCGCCCCGTGAGCTCCTACGAGCAGTACTTC
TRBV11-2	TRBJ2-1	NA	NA	CASSPPGAGLSYNEQFF	TGTGCCAGCAGCCCCCCCGGCGCAGGTTTATCCTACAATGAGCAGTTCTTC
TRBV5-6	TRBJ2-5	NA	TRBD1	CASSFTGTGDQETQYF	TGTGCCAGCAGCTTCACCGGGACAGGGGACCAAGAGACCCAGTACTTC
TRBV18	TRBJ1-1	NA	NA	CASSPKGSMNTEAFF	TGTGCCAGCTCACCAAAGGGGTCCATGAACACTGAAGCTTTCTTT
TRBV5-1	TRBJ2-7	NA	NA	CASSLGGRDNEQYF	TGCGCCAGCAGCTTGGGGGGCAGGGACAACGAGCAGTACTTC
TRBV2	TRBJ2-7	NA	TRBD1	CASSEETGGFYEQYF	TGTGCCAGCAGTGAAGAGACAGGGGGCTTCTACGAGCAGTACTTC
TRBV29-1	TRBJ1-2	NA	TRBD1	CSVGGQSYGYTF	TGCAGCGTTGGGGGACAGTCCTATGGCTACACCTTC
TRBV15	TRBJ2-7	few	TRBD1	CATGTGAGYEQYF	TGTGCCACCGGTACAGGGGCTGGCTACGAGCAGTACTTC
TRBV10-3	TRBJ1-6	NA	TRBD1	CAISAGQGSYNSPLHF	TGTGCCATCAGTGCTGGACAGGGATCCTATAATTCACCCCTCCACTTT
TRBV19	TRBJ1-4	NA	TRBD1	CASSVRGATNEKLFF	TGTGCCAGTAGTGTCAGGGGGGCAACTAATGAAAAACTGTTTTTT
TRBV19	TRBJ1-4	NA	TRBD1	CASSTNRGPNEKLFF	TGTGCCAGTAGTACAAACAGGGGGCCAAATGAAAAACTGTTTTTT
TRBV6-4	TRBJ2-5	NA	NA	CASSAGSGETQYF	TGTGCCAGCAGTGCGGGGTCCGGGGAGACCCAGTACTTC
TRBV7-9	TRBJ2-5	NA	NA	CASGNLQETQYF	TGTGCCAGCGGCAACCTTCAAGAGACCCAGTACTTC
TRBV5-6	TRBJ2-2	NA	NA	CASSLAGRNTGELFF	TGTGCCAGCAGCTTGGCTGGGAGGAACACCGGGGAGCTGTTTTTT
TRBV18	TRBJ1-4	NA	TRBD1	CASSIAGTGGEKLFF	TGTGCCAGCTCAATCGCCGGGACAGGAGGTGAAAAACTGTTTTTT
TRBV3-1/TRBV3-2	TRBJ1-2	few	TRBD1	CASSQTRTGGGYGYTF	TGTGCCAGCAGCCAAACTCGGACAGGGGGAGGTTATGGCTACACCTTC
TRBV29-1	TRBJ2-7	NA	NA	CSVEEGHGPYEQYF	TGCAGCGTTGAAGAGGGACACGGACCCTACGAGCAGTACTTC
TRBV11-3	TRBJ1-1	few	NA	CASSNRQVMNTEAFF	TGTGCCAGCAGCAACCGACAGGTGATGAACACTGAAGCTTTCTTT
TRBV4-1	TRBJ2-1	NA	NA	CVARNDRNNEQFF	TGCGTCGCAAGAAATGACAGAAACAATGAGCAGTTCTTC
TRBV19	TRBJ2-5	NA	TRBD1	CASSISRGQETQYF	TGTGCCAGTAGTATCAGCAGGGGGCAAGAGACCCAGTACTTC
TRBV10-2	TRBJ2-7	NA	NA	CASSGQTYEQYF	TGCGCCAGCAGTGGCCAGACCTACGAGCAGTACTTC
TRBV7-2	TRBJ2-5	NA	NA	CASSFGSTTQYF	TGTGCCAGCAGCTTCGGGTCTACTACCCAGTACTTC
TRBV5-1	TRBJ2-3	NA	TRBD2	CASSPLAGGYTDTQYF	TGCGCCAGCAGCCCACTGGCGGGGGGTTACACAGATACGCAGTATTTT
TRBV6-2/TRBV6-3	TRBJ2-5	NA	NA	CASSYSGRGGQETQYF	TGTGCCAGCAGTTACTCGGGTAGGGGTGGGCAAGAGACCCAGTACTTC
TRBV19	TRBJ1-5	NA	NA	CASTGVLGMQPQHF	TGTGCCAGTACCGGGGTTTTGGGGATGCAGCCCCAGCATTTT
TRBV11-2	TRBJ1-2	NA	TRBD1	CASSLIPGQGAGYGYTF	TGTGCCAGCAGCCTCATCCCGGGACAGGGGGCAGGGTATGGCTACACCTTC
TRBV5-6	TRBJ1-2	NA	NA	CASSTGQLNYGYTF	TGTGCCAGCAGCACAGGACAACTAAACTATGGCTACACCTTC
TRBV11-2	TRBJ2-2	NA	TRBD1	CASSQRGLNTGELFF	TGTGCCAGCAGCCAAAGGGGGCTGAACACCGGGGAGCTGTTTTTT
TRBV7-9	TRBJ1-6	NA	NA	CASSPRGSLLHF	TGTGCCAGCAGCCCGCGTGGTAGTCTCCTCCACTTT
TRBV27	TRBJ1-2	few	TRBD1	CASSLKWGQGANYGYTF	TGTGCCAGCAGTTTAAAGTGGGGGCAGGGGGCGAATTATGGCTACACCTTC
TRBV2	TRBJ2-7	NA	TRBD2	CASSTGTTYEQYF	TGTGCCAGCAGTACCGGGACTACCTACGAGCAGTACTTC
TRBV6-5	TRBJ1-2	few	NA	CASSYSTETTSYGYTF	TGTGCCAGCAGTTACTCGACGGAGACTACTTCCTATGGCTACACCTTC
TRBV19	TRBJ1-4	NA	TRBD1	CASSRGDRQNEKLFF	TGTGCCAGTAGTAGAGGGGACAGACAAAATGAAAAACTGTTTTTT
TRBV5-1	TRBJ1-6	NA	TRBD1	CASSLGQGLNSPLHF	TGCGCCAGCAGCTTGGGACAGGGTCTTAATTCACCCCTCCACTTT
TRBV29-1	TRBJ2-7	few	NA	CSVAAGTGREQYF	TGCAGCGTTGCGGCGGGAACCGGTCGCGAGCAGTACTTC
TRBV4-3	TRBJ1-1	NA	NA	CASSHEGRSTEAFF	TGCGCCAGCAGCCATGAAGGGAGGTCCACTGAAGCTTTCTTT